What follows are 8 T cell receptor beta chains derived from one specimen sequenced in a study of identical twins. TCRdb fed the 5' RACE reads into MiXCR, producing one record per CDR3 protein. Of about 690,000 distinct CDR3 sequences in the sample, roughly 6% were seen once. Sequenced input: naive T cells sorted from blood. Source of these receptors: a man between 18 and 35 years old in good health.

The DNA for the CDR3 is TGTGCCAGCACCCTACCGGGACAGGAGAACCCCTACGAGCAGTACTTC. Protein sequence: CASTLPGQENPYEQYF. The J gene is TRBJ2-7, the V gene TRBV28; 8 bases are shared with TRBD1. The CDR3 is 16 residues long. V was clipped by 7 bases and J by 2 bases; unmatched bases: 13. CDR1 is MDHEN, CDR2 SYDVKM, per germline.

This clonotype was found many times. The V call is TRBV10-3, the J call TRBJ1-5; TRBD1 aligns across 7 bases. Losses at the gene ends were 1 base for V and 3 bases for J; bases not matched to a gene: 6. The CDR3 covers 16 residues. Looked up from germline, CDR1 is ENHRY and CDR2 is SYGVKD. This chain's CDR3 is CAISEWERGLNQPQHF. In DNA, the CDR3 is TGTGCCATCAGTGAGTGGGAGAGGGGGCTCAATCAGCCCCAGCATTTT.

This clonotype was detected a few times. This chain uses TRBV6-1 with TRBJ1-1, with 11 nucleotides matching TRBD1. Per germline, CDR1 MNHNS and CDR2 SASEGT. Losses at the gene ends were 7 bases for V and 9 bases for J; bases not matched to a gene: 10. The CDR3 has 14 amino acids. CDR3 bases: TGTGCCAGCATTCCCGGACAGGGGGCCCTTAAAGCTTTCTTT. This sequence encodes CASIPGQGALKAFF.

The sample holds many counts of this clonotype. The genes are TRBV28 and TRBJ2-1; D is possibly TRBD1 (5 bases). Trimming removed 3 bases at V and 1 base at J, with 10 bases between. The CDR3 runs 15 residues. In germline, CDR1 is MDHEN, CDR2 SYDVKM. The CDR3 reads CASSFESGSYNEQFF. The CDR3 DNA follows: TGTGCCAGCAGTTTCGAGTCAGGGTCCTACAATGAGCAGTTCTTC.

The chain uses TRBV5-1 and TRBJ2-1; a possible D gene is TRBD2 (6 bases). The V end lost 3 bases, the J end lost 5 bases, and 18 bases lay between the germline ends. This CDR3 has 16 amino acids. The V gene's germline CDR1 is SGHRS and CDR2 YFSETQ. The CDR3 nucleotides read TGCGCCAGCAGCTATCGGGACTCCGGAACCAACAATGAGCAGTTCTTC. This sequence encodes CASSYRDSGTNNEQFF.

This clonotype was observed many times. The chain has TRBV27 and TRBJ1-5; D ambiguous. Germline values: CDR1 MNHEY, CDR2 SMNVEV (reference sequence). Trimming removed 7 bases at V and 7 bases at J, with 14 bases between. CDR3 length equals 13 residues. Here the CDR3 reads CASKSGWNQPQHF. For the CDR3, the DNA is TGTGCCAGCAAATCGGGGTGGAACCAGCCCCAGCATTTT.

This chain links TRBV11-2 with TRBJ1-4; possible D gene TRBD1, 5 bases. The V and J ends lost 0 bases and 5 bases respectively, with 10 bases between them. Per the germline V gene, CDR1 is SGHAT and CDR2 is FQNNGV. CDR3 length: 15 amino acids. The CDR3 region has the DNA TGTGCCAGCAGCTTAGAGGGACGCCGAAATGAAAAACTGTTTTTT. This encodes CASSLEGRRNEKLFF.

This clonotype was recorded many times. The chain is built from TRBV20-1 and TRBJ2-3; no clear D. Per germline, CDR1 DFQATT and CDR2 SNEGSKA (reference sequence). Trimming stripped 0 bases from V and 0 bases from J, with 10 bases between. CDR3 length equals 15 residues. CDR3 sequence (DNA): TGCAGTGCTAGAGATCCACGAAGTAGCACAGATACGCAGTATTTT. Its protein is CSARDPRSSTDTQYF.